The 2 T cell receptor beta chains below come from one sample, sequenced in a study of blood T cell repertoires in COVID-19. Sequencing was performed with immunoSEQ multiplex PCR; in TCRdb, only in-frame clones are kept and a portion is missing. The sample records a few hundred thousand clones, 87% being singletons. Source material: peripheral blood. The source is a man in his sixties who had recovered from COVID-19.

The rearrangement links TRBV4-1 to TRBJ1-2; the D gene is possibly TRBD1 (6 bases). The CDR3 contains 13 residues. Trimming stripped 4 bases from V and 4 bases from J, with 10 bases between. CDR1 MGHRA and CDR2 YSYEKL come from the germline V gene. CDR3 sequence (DNA): TGCGCCAGCAGCCCAACAGGGACCTATGGCTACACCTTC. Translation gives CASSPTGTYGYTF.

This clone has just a few counts. The rearrangement uses TRBV12-2 and TRBJ1-1; the table's D call of TRBD1 was not tested on the DNA. TRBV12-2 is a listed pseudogene. The CDR3 is made up of 15 amino acids. The CDR3 bases are TGTGCAAGTCGCCCTCCAGCCGACAGGAACACTGAAGCTTTCTTT. This sequence encodes CASRPPADRNTEAFF.